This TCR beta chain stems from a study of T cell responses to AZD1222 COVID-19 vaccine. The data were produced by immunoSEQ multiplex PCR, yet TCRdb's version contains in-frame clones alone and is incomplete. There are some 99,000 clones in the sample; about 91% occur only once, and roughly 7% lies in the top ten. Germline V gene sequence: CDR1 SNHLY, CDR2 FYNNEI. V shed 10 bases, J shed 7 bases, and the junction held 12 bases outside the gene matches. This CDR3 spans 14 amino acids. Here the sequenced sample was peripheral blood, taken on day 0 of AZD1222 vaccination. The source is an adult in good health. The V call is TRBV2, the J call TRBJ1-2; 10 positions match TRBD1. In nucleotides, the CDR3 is TGTGCCACCAACCGACAGGGGGCAGGGACTGGCTACACCTTC. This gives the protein CATNRQGAGTGYTF.